One TCR beta chain is described in this entry. It has no known antigen specificity. There are no base qualities to consult, and no much larger clone falls within one base. Libraries were made using the immunoSEQ multiplex PCR assay. In TCRdb, the immuneACCESS table is reduced to in-frame sequences with V and J assigned. These tables do not hold every clone; where another copy was compared, an unresolved V gene accounts for under half, and the others remain unexplained. Counted in this sample were hundreds of thousands of clones; more than 65% of them appeared once. The ten largest clones add up to about 14% of the sample. V and J are trimmed by 0 bases and 1 base, and the gene matches miss 4 bases of the junction. There are 16 amino acids in the CDR3, from cysteine to phenylalanine inclusive. The CDR3 DNA has 48 bases and is translated from base 1. CDR1 and CDR2 were assigned from the germline V gene (reference sequence) as WNHNN and SYGVQD.

This entry comes from a study of control samples from healthy donors and cancer patients (dated by TCRdb to about 2020). The sequence joins TRBV10-1 to TRBJ2-5; the junction holds 8 bases that match TRBD1. The sample was PBMCs. This TCR was recovered from an older woman with lung cancer. The DNA sequence reads TGCGCCAGCAGTGAGTCGATTGGGACAGGCCAAGAGACCCAGTACTTC. The resulting protein is CASSESIGTGQETQYF.